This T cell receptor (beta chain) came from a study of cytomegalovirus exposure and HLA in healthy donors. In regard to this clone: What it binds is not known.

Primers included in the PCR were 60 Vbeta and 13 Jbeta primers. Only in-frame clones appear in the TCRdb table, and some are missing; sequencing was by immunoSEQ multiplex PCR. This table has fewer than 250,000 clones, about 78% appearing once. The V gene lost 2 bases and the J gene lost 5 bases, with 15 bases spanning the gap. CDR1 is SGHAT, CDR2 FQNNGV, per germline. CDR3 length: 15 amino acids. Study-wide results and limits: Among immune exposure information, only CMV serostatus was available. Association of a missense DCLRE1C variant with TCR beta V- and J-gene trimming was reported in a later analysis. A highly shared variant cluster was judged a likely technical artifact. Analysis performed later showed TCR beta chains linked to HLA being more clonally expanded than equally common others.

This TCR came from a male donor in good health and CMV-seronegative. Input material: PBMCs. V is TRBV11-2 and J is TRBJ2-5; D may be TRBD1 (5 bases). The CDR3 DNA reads TGTGCCAGCAGCTTAAGGGGTAGCCCTTGGGAGACCCAGTACTTC. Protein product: CASSLRGSPWETQYF.